These T cell receptor beta chains were read from a single sample in a study of identifying expanded T cells in peripheral blood. The assay was immunoSEQ multiplex PCR, and TCRdb's table has in-frame clones only and misses some. The sample yields tens of thousands of clones, 80% to 90% seen once. Material for sequencing was blood. These receptors came from a person aged 18-70 years in good health. Each CDR3 is given with its conserved first and last residue. D genes are given only for firm matches. Size tells how often a clone was seen (once, few, many) or the class of an expanded clone, and some rows leave it out.

j_call | v_call | d_call | clone_size | cdr3_aa | cdr3_nt
TRBJ1-1 | TRBV5-1 | TRBD1 | - | CASSSQGAPDTEAFF | TGCGCCAGCAGCTCCCAGGGGGCGCCGGACACTGAAGCTTTCTTT
TRBJ2-1 | TRBV29-1 | - | few | CSVEHNGGYNEQFF | TGCAGCGTAGAACACAACGGTGGGTACAATGAGCAGTTCTTC
TRBJ2-1 | TRBV29-1 | TRBD2 | - | CSVEGGTRGAPHNEQFF | TGCAGCGTTGAAGGGGGGACTAGAGGCGCTCCCCACAATGAGCAGTTCTTC
TRBJ2-1 | TRBV15 | - | - | CATSRAPGPNNEQFF | TGTGCCACCAGCAGAGCCCCGGGACCTAACAATGAGCAGTTCTTC
TRBJ2-7 | TRBV19 | TRBD1 | - | CASSDNRGLSYEQYF | TGTGCCAGTAGTGACAACAGGGGGCTATCCTACGAGCAGTACTTC
TRBJ1-2 | TRBV19 | TRBD1 | few | CASSSKDRGFRGYGYTF | TGTGCCAGTAGTTCCAAGGACAGGGGGTTCCGCGGCTATGGCTACACCTTC
TRBJ1-1 | TRBV19 | - | - | CASSSGGGWWNTEAFF | TGTGCCAGTAGTAGTGGGGGGGGCTGGTGGAACACTGAAGCTTTCTTT
TRBJ1-2 | TRBV5-4 | TRBD1 | - | CASRFAGGNYGYTF | TGTGCCAGCAGATTCGCAGGGGGGAACTATGGCTACACCTTC
TRBJ1-4 | TRBV7-2 | - | - | CASSLPGSGNEKLFF | TGTGCCAGCAGCCTGCCAGGGTCGGGTAATGAAAAACTGTTTTTT
TRBJ2-1 | TRBV7-2 | TRBD2 | - | CASSPRLARDEQFF | TGTGCCAGCAGCCCTAGACTAGCGCGGGATGAGCAGTTCTTC
TRBJ2-3 | TRBV2 | - | - | CASGGVSTDTQYF | TGTGCCAGCGGAGGGGTTAGCACAGATACGCAGTATTTT
TRBJ2-5 | TRBV11-2 | - | - | CASSRMGIGQETQYF | TGTGCCAGCAGCCGCATGGGGATTGGCCAAGAGACCCAGTACTTC
TRBJ1-4 | TRBV25-1 | TRBD1 | - | CASSEGTGDITNEKLFF | TGTGCCAGCAGTGAAGGGACAGGGGATATAACTAATGAAAAACTGTTTTTT
TRBJ2-7 | TRBV7-2 | TRBD2 | - | CASSLGGTRGFYEQYF | TGTGCCAGCAGCTTAGGCGGGACTAGAGGGTTCTACGAGCAGTACTTC
TRBJ1-4 | TRBV7-2 | - | - | CASSLMGTNEKLFF | TGTGCCAGCAGCTTGATGGGGACTAATGAAAAACTGTTTTTT
TRBJ2-7 | TRBV7-2 | TRBD1 | - | CASSPWGQGEVDEQYF | TGTGCCAGCAGCCCGTGGGGACAGGGGGAAGTGGACGAGCAGTACTTC
TRBJ2-1 | TRBV2 | - | few | CATLRAEDSYNEQFF | TGTGCCACCTTGAGAGCGGAGGACTCCTACAATGAGCAGTTCTTC
TRBJ2-2 | TRBV5-1 | TRBD1 | - | CASSLVQGARELFF | TGCGCCAGCAGCTTGGTACAGGGGGCGCGGGAGCTGTTTTTT
TRBJ1-1 | TRBV15 | - | - | CATSRESWAEAFF | TGTGCCACCAGCAGAGAATCGTGGGCTGAAGCTTTCTTT
TRBJ2-1 | TRBV7-9 | TRBD1 | - | CASSLLLGQGGNEQFF | TGTGCCAGCAGCTTACTCCTCGGACAGGGGGGGAATGAGCAGTTCTTC
TRBJ1-1 | TRBV29-1 | TRBD1 | - | CSVTLTGSPTEAFF | TGCAGCGTTACCTTGACAGGGTCCCCCACTGAAGCTTTCTTT
TRBJ1-1 | TRBV6-5 | - | - | CASSLSGTEAFF | TGTGCCAGCAGCCTCTCCGGGACTGAAGCTTTCTTT
TRBJ1-3 | TRBV15 | - | - | CATSRDHREAENTIYF | TGTGCCACCAGCAGAGATCACAGGGAAGCGGAAAACACCATATATTTT
TRBJ2-5 | TRBV7-9 | TRBD1 | - | CASSPDRGRETQYF | TGTGCCAGCAGCCCAGACAGGGGGCGAGAGACCCAGTACTTC
TRBJ2-7 | TRBV7-9 | - | - | CASSFTGIYEQYF | TGTGCCAGCAGCTTTACAGGTATCTACGAGCAGTACTTC
TRBJ2-7 | TRBV6-5 | TRBD1 | - | CASRPLATGSHEQYF | TGTGCCAGCAGACCTCTCGCGACAGGGAGCCACGAGCAGTACTTC
TRBJ2-5 | TRBV6-5 | - | - | CASSWQGRGGETQYF | TGTGCCAGCAGTTGGCAGGGGAGGGGCGGGGAGACCCAGTACTTC
TRBJ2-5 | TRBV18 | - | few | CASSRDPKETQYF | TGTGCCAGCTCCAGGGACCCGAAAGAGACCCAGTACTTC
TRBJ2-1 | TRBV5-1 | - | - | CASSVRQNNEQFF | TGCGCCAGCAGCGTCCGACAAAACAATGAGCAGTTCTTC
TRBJ2-1 | TRBV7-3 | - | - | CASSLGDRVSYNEQFF | TGTGCCAGCAGCTTAGGGGATAGGGTCTCCTACAATGAGCAGTTCTTC
TRBJ2-7 | TRBV7-2 | - | - | CASSLDPRSSYEQYF | TGTGCCAGCAGCTTAGACCCTCGGAGCTCCTACGAGCAGTACTTC
TRBJ1-1 | TRBV5-1 | TRBD1 | - | CASSSQGASNTEAFF | TGCGCCAGCAGCTCTCAGGGGGCCTCGAACACTGAAGCTTTCTTT
TRBJ1-1 | TRBV6-5 | TRBD1 | few | CASIGDSSSNTEAFF | TGTGCCAGCATCGGGGACAGCTCCTCGAACACTGAAGCTTTCTTT
TRBJ2-1 | TRBV5-6 | - | few | CASSFWEYFNEQFF | TGTGCCAGCAGCTTCTGGGAGTACTTCAATGAGCAGTTCTTC
TRBJ2-7 | TRBV28 | TRBD2 | - | CASRLGTSGTREQYF | TGTGCCAGCAGATTAGGCACTAGCGGGACTAGGGAGCAGTACTTC
TRBJ2-2 | TRBV29-1 | - | - | CSVRGAKGSGELFF | TGCAGCGTCCGTGGGGCCAAAGGATCGGGGGAGCTGTTTTTT
TRBJ1-5 | TRBV27 | - | - | CASSWQGGNQPQHF | TGTGCCAGCAGTTGGCAGGGTGGGAATCAGCCCCAGCATTTT
TRBJ2-7 | TRBV6-5 | - | - | CASSYGDWSSYEQYF | TGTGCCAGCAGTTACGGCGACTGGAGCTCCTACGAGCAGTACTTC
TRBJ2-5 | TRBV7-2 | TRBD2 | - | CASSGTRGQETQYF | TGTGCCAGCAGCGGGACTAGGGGCCAAGAGACCCAGTACTTC
TRBJ1-2 | TRBV28 | - | - | CASSLFHGDFYGYTF | TGTGCCAGTAGTTTATTCCACGGAGATTTCTATGGCTACACCTTC
TRBJ2-7 | TRBV7-9 | TRBD2 | - | CASSPGLAGVDEQYF | TGTGCCAGCAGCCCGGGACTAGCGGGAGTGGACGAGCAGTACTTC
TRBJ2-1 | TRBV10-1 | TRBD2 | - | CASSAGGSMHEQFF | TGCGCCAGCAGTGCAGGCGGGAGTATGCATGAGCAGTTCTTC
TRBJ1-1 | TRBV13 | - | - | CASSRGPSNTEAFF | TGTGCCAGCAGCCGGGGACCGTCGAACACTGAAGCTTTCTTT
TRBJ2-1 | TRBV5-6 | - | - | CASTFPGGTYNEQFF | TGTGCCAGCACCTTTCCAGGAGGAACCTACAATGAGCAGTTCTTC
TRBJ1-4 | TRBV14 | TRBD1 | - | CASSQSDRDAVSEKLFF | TGTGCCAGCAGCCAATCGGACAGGGATGCGGTTAGTGAAAAACTGTTTTTT
TRBJ2-4 | TRBV14 | TRBD1 | - | CASSQLQGIENIQYF | TGTGCCAGCAGCCAGTTACAGGGGATCGAAAACATTCAGTACTTC
TRBJ1-1 | TRBV19 | TRBD1 | once | CASSQGAWTEAFF | TGTGCCAGTAGCCAGGGGGCCTGGACTGAAGCTTTCTTT
TRBJ2-7 | TRBV7-2 | - | - | CASSSYYEQYF | TGTGCCAGCAGCTCTTACTACGAGCAGTACTTC
TRBJ2-1 | TRBV6-4 | TRBD2 | - | CASSHGTSTYNEQFF | TGTGCCAGCAGCCACGGGACTAGCACCTACAATGAGCAGTTCTTC
TRBJ1-4 | TRBV9 | - | - | CASSMGSTDDEKLFF | TGTGCCAGCAGCATGGGGTCCACGGATGATGAAAAACTGTTTTTT
TRBJ2-7 | TRBV2 | - | - | CASSDPQPYEQYF | TGTGCCAGCAGTGACCCCCAGCCCTACGAGCAGTACTTC
TRBJ1-3 | TRBV4-3 | - | few | CASSQGVGNTIYF | TGCGCCAGCAGCCAAGGTGTTGGAAACACCATATATTTT
TRBJ1-5 | TRBV19 | TRBD1 | - | CASSIQRTGSTYSNQPQHF | TGTGCCAGTAGTATCCAAAGGACAGGGAGCACCTATAGCAATCAGCCCCAGCATTTT
TRBJ2-3 | TRBV7-9 | TRBD2 | - | CASSFLAGDDTQYF | TGTGCCAGCAGCTTTTTAGCGGGAGACGATACGCAGTATTTT
TRBJ2-7 | TRBV6-1 | - | - | CASGGGYEQYF | TGTGCCAGCGGTGGAGGCTACGAGCAGTACTTC
TRBJ2-1 | TRBV15 | TRBD2 | - | CATSPPTSGGYNEQFF | TGTGCCACCAGCCCCCCGACTAGCGGGGGCTACAATGAGCAGTTCTTC
TRBJ1-4 | TRBV7-9 | TRBD1 | - | CASSFVGVGQADEKLFF | TGTGCCAGCAGCTTCGTAGGGGTTGGACAGGCGGATGAAAAACTGTTTTTT
TRBJ2-3 | TRBV11-1 | - | once | CASSWWSPDTQYF | TGTGCCAGCAGCTGGTGGAGTCCAGATACGCAGTATTTT
TRBJ1-5 | TRBV11-2 | TRBD1 | - | CASSLGGQGVSQPQHF | TGTGCCAGCAGCTTAGGGGGACAGGGAGTTTCTCAGCCCCAGCATTTT